Reported below is one T cell receptor beta chain. The data derive from a study of radiotherapy plus CTLA-4 blockade in lung cancer. CDR3 size: 13 residues. Germline V lookup: CDR1 SGHDN, CDR2 FVKESK. The germline V and J ends were trimmed by 0 bases and 4 bases, with 4 bases remaining between them. The protocol was immunoSEQ multiplex PCR, while the TCRdb copy is restricted to in-frame clones and leaves out a portion. Counted here are 85,000 to 120,000 clones, over 75% occurring once; the ten biggest clones make up 2% to 3%. Specimen: peripheral blood, collected from a patient treated with radiotherapy plus ipilimumab. The V call is TRBV14, the J call TRBJ2-1; no clear D gene. The clonotype comes from a human donor with non-small cell lung cancer that progressed on radiotherapy plus ipilimumab. Some clones in this sample may be carry-over from other donors' samples. CDR3 sequence (DNA): TGTGCCAGCAGCCAAGATCCGTACAATGAGCAGTTCTTC. Its protein is CASSQDPYNEQFF.